This record covers a single T cell receptor beta chain. What it binds is not known. Assay used: immunoSEQ multiplex PCR; TCRdb lists only in-frame clones, some missing. Among around 300,000 clones listed, 90% were seen once. The V gene lost 6 bases and the J gene lost 6 bases, with 7 bases spanning the gap. CDR3 size: 11 residues. The entry originates in a study of Ad26.COV2.S vaccination and SARS-CoV-2 variants. Study conclusions and caveats: TCR breadth and depth analyses may have underestimated total T cell responses.

The treatment: 19 received Ad26.COV2.S at low or high dose, single or two shots; about 5 received placebo; per-sample allocation not given. Day 63 after the first injection of vaccine or placebo was the sampling time. This rearrangement joins TRBV12-3 or TRBV12-4 to TRBJ2-3; D is ambiguous. This clonotype originated in a person aged 18 to 59 who received the Ad26.COV2.S COVID-19 vaccine or a placebo. The input for sequencing was peripheral blood, taken in a trial of Ad26.COV2.S vaccine versus placebo. The CDR3 loop reads CASRLRDTQYF. CDR3 coding DNA: TGTGCCAGCAGGCTAAGGGATACGCAGTATTTT.